One and the same sample provided the 6 T cell receptor beta chains below, sequenced in a study of blood T cell repertoires in COVID-19. The method was immunoSEQ multiplex PCR; TCRdb's version includes in-frame clones alone and lacks a portion of them. The table records roughly 220,000 clones, about 86% of them present only once. Sequenced: peripheral blood. Receptors were obtained from a woman in her forties or fifties with COVID-19, enrolled during active disease.

This chain joins TRBV10-3 and TRBJ1-1; D unresolved. This CDR3 region has 13 residues. V was shortened by 7 bases and J by 1 base, with 10 bases between the two germline ends. Per germline, CDR1 ENHRY and CDR2 SYGVKD. CDR3: CAITPSENTEAFF. The CDR3 DNA reads TGTGCCATCACTCCATCAGAGAACACTGAAGCTTTCTTT.

V and J are TRBV5-1 and TRBJ1-2, with a possible D match to TRBD1 (5 bases). Deletions cut 5 bases from V and 6 bases from J, with 17 bases between. Germline assignment: CDR1 SGHRS and CDR2 YFSETQ. CDR3 length: 14 residues. The CDR3 nucleotides read TGCGCCAGCAGTGGTTCCGGCGGGGCGAATGGCTACACCTTC. Translating gives CASSGSGGANGYTF.

The V call is TRBV4-1, the J call TRBJ1-1, with D tentatively TRBD1 (5 bases). In germline, CDR1 is MGHRA, CDR2 YSYEKL. Deletions cut 4 bases from V and 5 bases from J, with 17 bases between. The CDR3 is 15 amino acids. The CDR3 bases are TGCGCCAGCAGCCCGTTGGGAGGGGTGGGAACTGAAGCTTTCTTT. This sequence encodes CASSPLGGVGTEAFF.

This clone has just a few counts. This specimen includes other DNA sequences encoding the same CDR3. V and J are TRBV6-5 and TRBJ1-2, with TRBD1 identical over 11 bases. The V gene end was trimmed by 4 bases and the J gene end by 5 bases; junction bases not matched to a gene: 3. The germline V gene has CDR1 MNHEY and CDR2 SVGAGI. The CDR3 is made up of 14 amino acids. DNA for the CDR3: TGTGCCAGCAGTTCGGGGACAGGGGGGTATGGCTACACCTTC. Translating it yields CASSSGTGGYGYTF.

CDR3 residues: CASSYGHSQHF. In DNA, the CDR3 is TGTGCCAGCAGTTACGGTCATAGCCAGCATTTT. The chain recombines TRBV6-2 or TRBV6-3 with TRBJ1-5; D not certain. The CDR3 is 11 residues long. V shed 2 bases and J shed 12 bases, with 8 bases lying between them. The germline CDR1 and CDR2 sequences are MNHEY and SVGEGT.

This chain uses TRBV21-1 with TRBJ2-7; the D call in the table, TRBD1, was not verified against the DNA. TRBV21-1 is recorded as a pseudogene. The CDR3 has 16 residues. The CDR3 loop reads CASSKLPGQGPYEQYV. The DNA of the CDR3 is TGTGCCAGCAGCAAACTACCCGGACAGGGTCCCTACGAGCAGTACGTC.